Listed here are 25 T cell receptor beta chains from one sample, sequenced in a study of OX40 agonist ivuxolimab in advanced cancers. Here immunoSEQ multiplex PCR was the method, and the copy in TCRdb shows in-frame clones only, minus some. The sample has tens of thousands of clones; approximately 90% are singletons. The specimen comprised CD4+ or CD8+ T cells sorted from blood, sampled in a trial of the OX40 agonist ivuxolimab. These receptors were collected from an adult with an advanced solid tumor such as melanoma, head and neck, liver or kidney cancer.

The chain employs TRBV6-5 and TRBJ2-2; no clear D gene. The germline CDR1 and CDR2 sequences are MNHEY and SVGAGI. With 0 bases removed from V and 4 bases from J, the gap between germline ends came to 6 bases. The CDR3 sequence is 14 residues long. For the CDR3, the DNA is TGTGCCAGCAGTTACTCGATGGCCACCGGGGAGCTGTTTTTT. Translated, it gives CASSYSMATGELFF.

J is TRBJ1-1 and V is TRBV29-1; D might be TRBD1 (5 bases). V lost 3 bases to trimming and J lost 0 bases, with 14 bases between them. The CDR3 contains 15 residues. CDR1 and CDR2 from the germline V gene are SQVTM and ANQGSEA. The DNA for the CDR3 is TGCAGCGTTGACCATTCAGGGTGGGTGAACACTGAAGCTTTCTTT. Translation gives CSVDHSGWVNTEAFF.

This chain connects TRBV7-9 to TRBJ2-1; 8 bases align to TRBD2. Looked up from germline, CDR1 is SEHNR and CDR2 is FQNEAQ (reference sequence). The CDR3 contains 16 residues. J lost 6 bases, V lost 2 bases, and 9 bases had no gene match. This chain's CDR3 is CASSLSWREASNEQFF. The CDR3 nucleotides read TGTGCCAGCAGCTTAAGTTGGCGGGAGGCCAGCAATGAGCAGTTCTTC.

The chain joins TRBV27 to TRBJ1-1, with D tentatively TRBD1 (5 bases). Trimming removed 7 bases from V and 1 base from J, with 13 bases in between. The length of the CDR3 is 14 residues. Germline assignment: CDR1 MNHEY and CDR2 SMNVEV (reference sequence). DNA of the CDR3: TGTGCCAGCACTGTAAGTGGGGGGAACACTGAAGCTTTCTTT. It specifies CASTVSGGNTEAFF.

This CDR3 reads CASSVVGGNPYEQYF. CDR3 in DNA: TGTGCCAGCAGTGTTGTCGGGGGGAACCCCTACGAGCAGTACTTC. V and J are TRBV6-1 and TRBJ2-7; 7 bases fit TRBD2. V trimming: 4 bases; J trimming: 2 bases; junction bases outside the gene matches: 8. This CDR3 region has 15 residues. Germline V CDR1 and CDR2: MNHNS, SASEGT.

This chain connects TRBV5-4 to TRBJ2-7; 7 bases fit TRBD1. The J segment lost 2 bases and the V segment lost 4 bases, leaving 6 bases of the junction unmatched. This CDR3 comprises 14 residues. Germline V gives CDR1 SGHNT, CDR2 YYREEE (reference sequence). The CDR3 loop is CASSLGQATYEQYF. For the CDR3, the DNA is TGTGCCAGCAGCCTTGGACAGGCGACCTACGAGCAGTACTTC.

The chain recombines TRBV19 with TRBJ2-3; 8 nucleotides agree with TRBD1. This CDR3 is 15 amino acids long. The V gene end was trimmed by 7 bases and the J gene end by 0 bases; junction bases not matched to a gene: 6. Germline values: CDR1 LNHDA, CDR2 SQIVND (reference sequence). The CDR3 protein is CASKEWTGSTDTQYF. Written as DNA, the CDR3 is TGTGCCAGTAAGGAGTGGACAGGGAGCACAGATACGCAGTATTTT.

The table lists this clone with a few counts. The CDR3 spells CASSPGPTEQFF. CDR3 in DNA: TGTGCCAGCAGCCCGGGACCGACGGAGCAGTTCTTC. The chain recombines TRBV7-9 with TRBJ2-1; D tentatively reads TRBD1 or TRBD2 (5 bases each). Germline-derived CDR1 and CDR2 are SEHNR and FQNEAQ (reference sequence). This CDR3 region has 12 residues. Trimming left V 5 bases short and J 10 bases short, with 12 bases between.

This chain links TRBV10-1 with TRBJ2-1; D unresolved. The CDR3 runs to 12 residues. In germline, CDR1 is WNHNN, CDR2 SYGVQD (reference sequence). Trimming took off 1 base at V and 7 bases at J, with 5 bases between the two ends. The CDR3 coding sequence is TGCGCCAGCAGTGAGTTTGTAAATGAGCAGTTCTTC. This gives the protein CASSEFVNEQFF.

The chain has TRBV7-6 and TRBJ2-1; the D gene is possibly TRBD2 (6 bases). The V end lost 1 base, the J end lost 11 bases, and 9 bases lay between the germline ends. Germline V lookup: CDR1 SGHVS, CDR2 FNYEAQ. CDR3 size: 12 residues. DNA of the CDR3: TGTGCCAGCAGCTTAGAGGGCGGGAAGCAGTTCTTC. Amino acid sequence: CASSLEGGKQFF. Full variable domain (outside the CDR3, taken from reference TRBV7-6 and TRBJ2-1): GAGVSQSPRYKVTKRGQDVALRCDPISGHVSLYWYRQALGQGPEFLTYFNYEAQQDKSGLPNDRFSAERPEGSISTLTIQRTEQRDSAMYRCASSLEGGKQFFGPGTRLTVL.

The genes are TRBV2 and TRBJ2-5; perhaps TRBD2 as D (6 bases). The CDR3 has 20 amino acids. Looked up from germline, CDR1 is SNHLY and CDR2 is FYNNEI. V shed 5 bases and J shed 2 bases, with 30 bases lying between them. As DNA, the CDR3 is TGTGCCAGCAGTAGACAGACCGAGACCACCTCATTAGCGGAACAAGAGACCCAGTACTTC. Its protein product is CASSRQTETTSLAEQETQYF.

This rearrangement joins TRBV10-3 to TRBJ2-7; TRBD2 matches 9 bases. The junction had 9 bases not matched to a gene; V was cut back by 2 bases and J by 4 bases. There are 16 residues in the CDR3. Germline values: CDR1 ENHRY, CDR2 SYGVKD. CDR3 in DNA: TGTGCCATCAGTGAGAATGGGGCTAGCGGGGTTTACGAGCAGTACTTC. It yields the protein CAISENGASGVYEQYF.

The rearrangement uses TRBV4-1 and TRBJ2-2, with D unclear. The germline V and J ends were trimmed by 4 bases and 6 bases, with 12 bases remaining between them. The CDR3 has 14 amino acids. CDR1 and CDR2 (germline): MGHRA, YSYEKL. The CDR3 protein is CASSLQVSAGELFF. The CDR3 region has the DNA TGCGCCAGCAGCCTCCAGGTGTCGGCCGGGGAGCTGTTTTTT.

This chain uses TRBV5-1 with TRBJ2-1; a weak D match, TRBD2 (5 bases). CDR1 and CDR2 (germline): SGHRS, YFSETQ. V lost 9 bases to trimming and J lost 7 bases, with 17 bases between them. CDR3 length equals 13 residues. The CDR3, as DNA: TGCGCCACCGCTAGCAACCTCGAGAATGAGCAGTTCTTC. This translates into CATASNLENEQFF.

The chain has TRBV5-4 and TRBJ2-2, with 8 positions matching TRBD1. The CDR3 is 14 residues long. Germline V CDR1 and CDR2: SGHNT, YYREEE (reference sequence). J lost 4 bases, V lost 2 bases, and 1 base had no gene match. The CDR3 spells CASSFTGGTGELFF. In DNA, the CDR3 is TGTGCCAGCAGCTTTACAGGGGGCACCGGGGAGCTGTTTTTT.

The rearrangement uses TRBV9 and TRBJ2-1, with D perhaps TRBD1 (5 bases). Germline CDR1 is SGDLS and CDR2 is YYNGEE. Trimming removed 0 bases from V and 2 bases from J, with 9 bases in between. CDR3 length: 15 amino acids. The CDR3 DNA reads TGTGCCAGCAGCGTAGTTTTAGGGGCCTACAATGAGCAGTTCTTC. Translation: CASSVVLGAYNEQFF.

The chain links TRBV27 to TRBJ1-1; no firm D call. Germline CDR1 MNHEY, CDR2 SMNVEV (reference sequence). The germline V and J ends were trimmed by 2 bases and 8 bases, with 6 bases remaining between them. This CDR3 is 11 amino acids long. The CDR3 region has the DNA TGTGCCAGCAGTTTAGGGCTCGAAGCTTTCTTT. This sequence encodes CASSLGLEAFF.

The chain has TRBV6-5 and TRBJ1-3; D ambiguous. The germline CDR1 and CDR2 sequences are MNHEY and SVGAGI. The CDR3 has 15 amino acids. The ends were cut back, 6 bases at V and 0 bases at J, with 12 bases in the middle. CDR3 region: CASSPMGNSGNTIYF. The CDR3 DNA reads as TGTGCCAGCAGCCCCATGGGCAACTCTGGAAACACCATATATTTT.

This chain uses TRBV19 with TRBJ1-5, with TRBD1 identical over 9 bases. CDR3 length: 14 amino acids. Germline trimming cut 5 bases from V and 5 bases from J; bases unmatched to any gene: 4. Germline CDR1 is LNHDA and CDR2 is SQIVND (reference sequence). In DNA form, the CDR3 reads TGTGCCAGTAGTCCACAGGGGGCGTATCAGCCCCAGCATTTT. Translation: CASSPQGAYQPQHF.

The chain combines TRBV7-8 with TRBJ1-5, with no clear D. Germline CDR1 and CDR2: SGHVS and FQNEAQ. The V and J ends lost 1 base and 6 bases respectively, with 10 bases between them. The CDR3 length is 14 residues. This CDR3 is CASSLVPRSQPQHF. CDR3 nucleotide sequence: TGTGCCAGCAGCTTAGTCCCCCGGAGTCAGCCCCAGCATTTT.

The CDR3 reads CASFPGQGWGGELFF. DNA of the CDR3: TGTGCCAGTTTTCCGGGACAGGGGTGGGGCGGGGAGCTGTTTTTT. The rearrangement links TRBV19 to TRBJ2-2; the match to TRBD1 covers 10 bases. V lost 8 bases to trimming and J lost 7 bases; unmatched junction nucleotides: 10. Germline assignment: CDR1 LNHDA and CDR2 SQIVND (reference sequence). The CDR3 has 15 residues.

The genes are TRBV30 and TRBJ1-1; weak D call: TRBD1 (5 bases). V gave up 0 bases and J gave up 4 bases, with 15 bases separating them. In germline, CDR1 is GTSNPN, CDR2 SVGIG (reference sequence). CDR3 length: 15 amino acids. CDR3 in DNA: TGTGCCTGGAGTGTCTTTACAGCAGGGAGCACTGAAGCTTTCTTT. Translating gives CAWSVFTAGSTEAFF.

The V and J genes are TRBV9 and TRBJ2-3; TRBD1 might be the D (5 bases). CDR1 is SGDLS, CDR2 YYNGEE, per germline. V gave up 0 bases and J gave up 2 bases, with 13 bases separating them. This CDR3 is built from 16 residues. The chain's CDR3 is CASSVATGQITDTQYF. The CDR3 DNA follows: TGTGCCAGCAGCGTAGCAACCGGACAAATCACAGATACGCAGTATTTT.

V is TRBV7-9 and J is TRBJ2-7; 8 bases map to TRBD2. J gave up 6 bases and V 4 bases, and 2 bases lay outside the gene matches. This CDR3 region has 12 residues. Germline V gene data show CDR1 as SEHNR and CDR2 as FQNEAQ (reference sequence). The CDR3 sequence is CASSSGGAEQYF. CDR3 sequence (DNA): TGTGCCAGCAGCTCCGGGGGGGCCGAGCAGTACTTC.

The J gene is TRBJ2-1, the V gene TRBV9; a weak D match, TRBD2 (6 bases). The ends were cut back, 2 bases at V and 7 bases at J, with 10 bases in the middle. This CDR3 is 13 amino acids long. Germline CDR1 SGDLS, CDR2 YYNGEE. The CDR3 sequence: CASSVRLGNEQFF. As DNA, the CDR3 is TGTGCCAGCAGCGTCAGACTAGGTAATGAGCAGTTCTTC.